The 32 T cell receptor beta chains listed next were all sequenced from one sample in a study of blood T cells in healthy people across ages. PCR was performed a second time for roughly 7 to 12 cycles using a sample-barcoded 5' primer and a J-beta primer mix. Using its own MiXCR run on the 5' RACE reads, TCRdb lists one record per CDR3 protein. The profile shows under 1 million distinct CDR3 sequences, approximately 48% of them singletons. What was sequenced was blood. The receptor set was obtained from a man in his sixties in good health.

This chain connects TRBV28 to TRBJ2-4; no firm D call. The CDR3 is made up of 14 amino acids. Trimming pared 5 bases from V and 6 bases from J, leaving 14 bases between. Germline assignment: CDR1 MDHEN and CDR2 SYDVKM. CDR3 in DNA: TGTGCCAGCAGTCCGGCCGTTAATGGAAACATTCAGTACTTC. Its translation is CASSPAVNGNIQYF. The full variable domain, its missing parts supplied by reference TRBV28 and TRBJ2-4, is DVKVTQSSRYLVKRTGEKVFLECVQDMDHENMFWYRQDPGLGLRLIYFSYDVKMKEKGDIPEGYSVSREKKERFSLILESASTNQTSMYLCASSPAVNGNIQYFGAGTRLSVL.

Only a few counts were recorded for this clonotype. The rearrangement links TRBV6-5 to TRBJ2-3; tentatively, D is TRBD1 (6 bases). CDR3 size: 15 residues. Between the trimmed V and J ends, which lost 2 bases and 2 bases, there was a span of 11 bases. Germline V gene sequence: CDR1 MNHEY, CDR2 SVGAGI. The DNA of the CDR3 is TGTGCCAGCAGTTACGGGGGCGAAGTCACAGATACGCAGTATTTT. It yields the protein CASSYGGEVTDTQYF.

The J gene is TRBJ2-1, the V gene TRBV20-1; 13 bases agree with TRBD2. Germline V gene data show CDR1 as DFQATT and CDR2 as SNEGSKA (reference sequence). The trim removed 1 base at V and 9 bases at J, leaving 12 bases unmatched. The CDR3 covers 17 residues. The CDR3 loop is CSARVSLAGGPFGEQFF. The CDR3 coding sequence is TGCAGTGCTAGAGTCTCACTAGCGGGGGGGCCCTTCGGTGAGCAGTTCTTC.

This clonotype was seen only once. The gene calls are TRBV12-3 or TRBV12-4 and TRBJ1-2, with 7 bases aligning to TRBD1. CDR3 length: 14 residues. V gave up 5 bases and J gave up 7 bases; unmatched junction bases: 10. Here the CDR3 reads CASSPEGGIIGYTF. In nucleotides, the CDR3 is TGTGCCAGCAGTCCCGAAGGGGGCATTATTGGCTACACCTTC.

This clonotype came up a few times. The CDR3 here is CASSQDGQGDYGYTF. CDR3 nucleotide sequence: TGCGCCAGCAGCCAAGATGGACAGGGTGACTATGGCTACACCTTC. V usage is TRBV4-3 and J usage is TRBJ1-2; TRBD1 matches at 8 bases. The CDR3 consists of 15 residues. V was clipped by 0 bases and J by 3 bases; unmatched bases: 3. Germline lookup yields CDR1 LGHNA and CDR2 YSLEER.

This clonotype was detected only once. The chain recombines TRBV20-1 with TRBJ2-7; the D gene is possibly TRBD1 (9 bases). V lost 1 base to trimming and J lost 0 bases, with 37 bases between them. In germline, CDR1 is DFQATT, CDR2 SNEGSKA (reference sequence). The length of the CDR3 is 23 residues. CDR3 nucleotides: TGCAGTGCTAGAGTTGTAGACAGGGGGGAAGCTAGCGGGCTGGGTCCCCCCTCCTACGAGCAGTACTTC. It translates to CSARVVDRGEASGLGPPSYEQYF.

This sequence joins TRBV12-3 or TRBV12-4 and TRBJ2-5, with D maybe TRBD1 (5 bases). Trimming stripped 5 bases from V and 2 bases from J, with 9 bases between. CDR3 length: 13 residues. The CDR3, as DNA: TGTGCCAGCAGTCTGAGACAGCAAGAGACCCAGTACTTC. It yields the protein CASSLRQQETQYF.

V usage is TRBV20-1 and J usage is TRBJ2-4; 11 bases line up with TRBD2. CDR3 length: 14 amino acids. Looked up from germline, CDR1 is DFQATT and CDR2 is SNEGSKA (reference sequence). After removal of 5 bases from V and 1 base from J, the junction contained 1 base not matched to a gene. CDR3 amino acids: CSASSGGAKNIQYF. The CDR3, as DNA: TGCAGTGCTTCTAGCGGGGGGGCCAAAAACATTCAGTACTTC.

This clonotype was seen more than once but under ten times. The chain links TRBV28 to TRBJ2-7; possible D gene TRBD2, 7 bases. Germline CDR1 and CDR2: MDHEN and SYDVKM. This CDR3 is built from 13 residues. V was shortened by 8 bases and J by 5 bases, with 16 bases between the two germline ends. CDR3 amino acids: CASYGGPRHEQYF. Here the CDR3 DNA reads TGTGCCAGCTACGGGGGGCCCCGCCACGAGCAGTACTTC.

The chain links TRBV7-3 to TRBJ2-2, with a tentative D call TRBD2 (6 bases). The ends were cut back, 0 bases at V and 6 bases at J, with 14 bases in the middle. Germline CDR1 SGHTA, CDR2 FQGTGA. This CDR3 region has 16 residues. The CDR3 protein is CASSLTPGLISGELFF. Here the CDR3 DNA reads TGTGCCAGCAGCTTAACTCCCGGACTAATTTCCGGGGAGCTGTTTTTT.

The rearrangement joins TRBV20-1 to TRBJ1-2; no reliable D call. This CDR3 contains 11 residues. The V end lost 3 bases, the J end lost 8 bases, and 10 bases lay between the germline ends. Germline assignment: CDR1 DFQATT and CDR2 SNEGSKA (reference sequence). The CDR3 protein is CSASPGSGYTF. The CDR3, as DNA: TGCAGTGCTAGTCCCGGCAGCGGCTACACCTTC.

This clonotype has a handful of counts. The V gene is TRBV7-2, the J gene TRBJ2-5; D not certain. Germline loops: CDR1 SGHTA, CDR2 FQGNSA. The V gene lost 5 bases and the J gene lost 1 base, with 8 bases spanning the gap. CDR3 length equals 13 residues. The CDR3 DNA follows: TGTGCCAGCAGCCTCTACCGCCAAGAGACCCAGTACTTC. Its protein product is CASSLYRQETQYF.

This chain connects TRBV6-6 to TRBJ1-4; unclear D gene. The germline gives CDR1 MNHNY, CDR2 SVGAGI (reference sequence). The CDR3 covers 13 residues. The V and J ends lost 5 bases and 5 bases respectively, with 9 bases between them. CDR3 nucleotide sequence: TGTGCCAGCAGTGTTGACACGAATGAAAAACTGTTTTTT. Protein: CASSVDTNEKLFF.

The chain couples TRBV20-1 to TRBJ1-1; no clear D gene. CDR1 DFQATT and CDR2 SNEGSKA come from the germline V gene (reference sequence). Trimming took 3 bases from V and 5 from J, leaving 13 bases between them. There are 13 residues in the CDR3. This CDR3 is CSARAVAGTEAFF. In DNA, the CDR3 is TGCAGTGCTAGGGCGGTGGCGGGGACTGAAGCTTTCTTT.

This chain links TRBV4-1 with TRBJ1-5; 7 bases line up with TRBD1. V lost 4 bases, J lost 7 bases, and 10 bases stayed unmatched. The CDR3 is 15 residues long. Germline values: CDR1 MGHRA, CDR2 YSYEKL. CDR3 nucleotides: TGCGCCAGCAGCCTTACAGGGGCTCCGGGCCAGCCCCAGCATTTT. Translation gives CASSLTGAPGQPQHF.

V and J are TRBV2 and TRBJ2-5, with D uncertain. V dropped 11 bases and J dropped 5 bases, with 12 bases sitting between them. CDR3 length: 11 amino acids. Per germline, CDR1 SNHLY and CDR2 FYNNEI. CDR3 DNA sequence: TGTGCCGGATCTTTAGGGGAGACCCAGTACTTC. Translation: CAGSLGETQYF.

The chain links TRBV12-3 or TRBV12-4 to TRBJ1-4; the match to TRBD1 covers 9 bases. This CDR3 comprises 14 residues. V lost 5 bases, J lost 7 bases, and 5 bases stayed unmatched. The CDR3 here is CASSVHRGREKLFF. The CDR3 bases are TGTGCCAGCAGTGTCCACAGGGGGCGTGAAAAACTGTTTTTT.

This clonotype occurred a few times. The J gene is TRBJ2-5, the V gene TRBV28; TRBD1 matches 9 bases. The better agreement between TRBJ2-7 and the DNA end casts doubt on the J call. This CDR3 contains 15 residues. Looked up from germline, CDR1 is MDHEN and CDR2 is SYDVKM. The CDR3 nucleotides read TGTGCCAGCAGTGACCCGGGACAGGGCGTGGGCGAGCAGTACTTC. Translated: CASSDPGQGVGEQYF.

V usage is TRBV20-1 and J usage is TRBJ1-6; TRBD1 is a possible D gene (6 bases). CDR1 is DFQATT, CDR2 SNEGSKA, per germline (reference sequence). This CDR3 has 15 amino acids. Trimming removed 6 bases from V and 6 bases from J, with 18 bases in between. The DNA for the CDR3 is TGCAGTGCGAGACGGGAGACAGGTCTTAATTCACCCCTCCACTTT. Protein: CSARRETGLNSPLHF.

This sequence joins TRBV29-1 and TRBJ2-7, with a possible D match to TRBD1 (6 bases). The CDR3 is 12 amino acids. V was pared by 1 base and J by 4 bases, with 8 bases between. The germline V gene has CDR1 SQVTM and CDR2 ANQGSEA. CDR3 nucleotide sequence: TGCAGCGTTGAAGGGGACAAATACGAGCAGTACTTC. Amino acids: CSVEGDKYEQYF.

The V gene is TRBV15, the J gene TRBJ2-1; 7 bases align to TRBD1. This CDR3 spans 15 amino acids. The V gene end was trimmed by 5 bases and the J gene end by 6 bases; junction bases not matched to a gene: 10. Germline V gene lookup returns CDR1 LNHNV and CDR2 YYDKDF (reference sequence). The CDR3: CATSGPGTVSNEQFF. The CDR3 DNA reads TGTGCCACCAGCGGACCCGGGACAGTGAGCAATGAGCAGTTCTTC. The full variable domain, completed using reference TRBV15 and TRBJ2-1, is DAMVIQNPRYQVTQFGKPVTLSCSQTLNHNVMYWYQQKSSQAPKLLFHYYDKDFNNEADTPDNFQSRRPNTSFCFLDIRSPGLGDTAMYLCATSGPGTVSNEQFFGPGTRLTVL.

The chain employs TRBV9 and TRBJ1-2; TRBD1 matches 9 bases. After removal of 4 bases from V and 2 bases from J, the junction contained 3 bases not matched to a gene. Germline assignment: CDR1 SGDLS and CDR2 YYNGEE. This CDR3 contains 14 residues. The CDR3 sequence: CASSYRGPNYGYTF. For the CDR3, the DNA is TGTGCCAGCAGCTACAGGGGGCCGAACTATGGCTACACCTTC.

In this sample, this clonotype turned up a few times. CDR3 sequence reads: CATYGTGNYGYTF. In nucleotides, the CDR3 is TGTGCCACCTACGGGACAGGAAACTATGGCTACACCTTC. This chain links TRBV27 with TRBJ1-2; TRBD1 agrees at 8 bases. V gave up 10 bases and J gave up 2 bases; unmatched junction bases: 6. Per germline, CDR1 MNHEY and CDR2 SMNVEV (reference sequence). The CDR3 covers 13 residues.

The rearrangement links TRBV12-3 or TRBV12-4 to TRBJ2-6; the match to TRBD1 covers 7 bases. Losses at the gene ends were 5 bases for V and 6 bases for J; bases not matched to a gene: 16. This CDR3 comprises 18 residues. CDR3 sequence: CASSGTPGQSTSANVLTF. The CDR3 bases are TGTGCCAGCAGTGGCACCCCGGGACAGTCGACATCGGCCAACGTCCTGACTTTC.

The CDR3 sequence is CASSYHEGGYYEQYF. CDR3 DNA sequence: TGTGCCAGCAGTTACCACGAAGGGGGCTACTACGAGCAGTACTTC. The rearrangement links TRBV6-2 or TRBV6-3 to TRBJ2-7, with 7 bases that match TRBD1. This CDR3 is 15 amino acids long. J was trimmed by 3 bases and V by 2 bases; bases with no gene match: 7. Germline V gene data show CDR1 as MNHEY and CDR2 as SVGEGT.

The gene calls are TRBV29-1 and TRBJ1-1; D remains unclear. The CDR3 runs to 13 residues. Germline CDR1 and CDR2: SQVTM and ANQGSEA. V was clipped by 4 bases and J by 0 bases, with 9 bases between them. Written as DNA, the CDR3 is TGCAGCGTTGGCCCAGCGATGAACACTGAAGCTTTCTTT. Translating gives CSVGPAMNTEAFF.

This clonotype turned up a few times. The chain carries TRBV9 and TRBJ2-7; D is unclear. There are 13 residues in the CDR3. Germline CDR1 SGDLS, CDR2 YYNGEE. Trimming took 0 bases from V and 5 from J, leaving 9 bases between them. CDR3 DNA: TGTGCCAGCAGCGTAGGCCACCAGGACGAGCAGTACTTC. This encodes CASSVGHQDEQYF. Together with reference TRBV9 and TRBJ2-7, the CDR3 gives the full variable domain: DSGVTQTPKHLITATGQRVTLRCSPRSGDLSVYWYQQSLDQGLQFLIQYYNGEERAKGNILERFSAQQFPDLHSELNLSSLELGDSALYFCASSVGHQDEQYFGPGTRLTVT.

This clonotype has a single count. This chain links TRBV5-8 with TRBJ2-5; tentatively, D is TRBD1 (6 bases). The V and J ends lost 4 bases and 0 bases respectively, with 13 bases between them. Germline V gene sequence: CDR1 SGHTS, CDR2 YDEGEE. This CDR3 is built from 15 residues. The CDR3 is CASSPRQVYQETQYF. In DNA, the CDR3 is TGTGCCAGCAGCCCTAGACAGGTCTACCAAGAGACCCAGTACTTC.

Only a few counts were recorded for this clonotype. The chain employs TRBV15 and TRBJ2-7, with D hard to call. The CDR3 spans 16 residues. The germline CDR1 and CDR2 sequences are LNHNV and YYDKDF (reference sequence). The V and J ends lost 2 bases and 0 bases respectively, with 14 bases between them. The CDR3 reads CATSRLPGSSSYEQYF. CDR3 nucleotide sequence: TGTGCCACCAGCAGATTGCCAGGATCGAGCTCCTACGAGCAGTACTTC.

This clonotype was seen ten or more times. CDR3 in DNA: TGTGCCAGCAGTCCGAGGGACAGATCCTACGAGCAGTACTTC. Protein sequence: CASSPRDRSYEQYF. V usage is TRBV9 and J usage is TRBJ2-7; 7 bases are shared with TRBD1. Germline V CDR1 and CDR2: SGDLS, YYNGEE. V was pared by 5 bases and J by 1 base, with 6 bases of the junction left unmatched. The CDR3 extends over 14 amino acids.

The J gene is TRBJ2-1, the V gene TRBV28; D uncertain. The CDR3 is 14 residues long. In germline, CDR1 is MDHEN, CDR2 SYDVKM. Trimming took off 5 bases at V and 15 bases at J, with 23 bases between the two ends. The CDR3 protein is CASSVPKLPWRTFF. The CDR3 DNA reads TGTGCCAGCAGTGTACCTAAGCTACCGTGGAGAACGTTCTTC.

This clonotype was recorded at least ten times. V and J are TRBV20-1 and TRBJ2-7; maybe TRBD2 (5 bases). V lost 2 bases to trimming and J lost 2 bases, with 16 bases between them. CDR3 size: 15 residues. Germline V lookup: CDR1 DFQATT, CDR2 SNEGSKA (reference sequence). The CDR3 DNA reads as TGCAGTGCTAGATTGATGGTACCGGAGGCCTACGAGCAGTACTTC. Translated, it gives CSARLMVPEAYEQYF.